These T cell receptor beta chains were read from a single sample in a study of blood T cell repertoires in COVID-19. TCRdb's copy holds only in-frame clones and misses some; the assay was immunoSEQ multiplex PCR. The sample includes around 230,000 clones, approximately 90% of them seen just once. The sequencing sample was made of PBMCs or T cells enriched from blood (not recorded which). These receptors originate from a man younger than 30 with acute COVID-19. CDR3s include the opening cysteine and the closing phenylalanine or tryptophan. For some rows the clone size is stated as once, few or many, or as a class when expanded; others skip it.

TRBJ2-3,.,TRBV4-3,CASSQEPRGLASLDTQYF
TRBJ2-5,.,TRBV19,CATRKGEETQYF
TRBJ1-3,.,TRBV30,CAWASGLGNTIYF
TRBJ2-3,.,TRBV5-1,CASSPEGRASTDTQYF
TRBJ2-2,.,TRBV9,CASSVLLAGNTGELFF
TRBJ2-5,.,TRBV28,CASSLALDGSGETQYF
TRBJ1-1,.,TRBV18,CASSNRGYSLSSRNTEAFF
TRBJ2-7,.,TRBV29-1,CSVEQGAVEYEQYF
TRBJ2-1,.,TRBV15,CATRDRDFYNEQFF
TRBJ2-3,.,TRBV4-1,CASSQESRLAGSTDTQYF
TRBJ2-2,.,TRBV9,CASSVNSGANTGELFF
TRBJ2-7,.,TRBV6-1,CASSEGSTGYEQYF
TRBJ2-5,few,TRBV29-1,CSVDSFETQYF
TRBJ2-3,.,TRBV11-2,CASSVVAGVTDTQYF
TRBJ2-1,.,TRBV28,CASSLDSGSYEQFF
TRBJ2-1,few,TRBV27,CASSFPDRGNEQFF
TRBJ1-1,.,TRBV6-1,CASSELRGRNTEAFF
TRBJ1-5,medium-sized,TRBV19,CASNNRGAPYLGEPQHF
TRBJ2-3,.,TRBV4-1,CASSQGGTSEIAQYF
TRBJ1-1,once,TRBV9,CASRERGQEDSTEAFF
TRBJ1-5,.,TRBV21-1,CASLHTGDRGPYSNQPQHF
TRBJ1-2,.,TRBV11-2,CASSSRGLDYGYTF
TRBJ2-1,.,TRBV18,CASSPAGQFYYNEQFF
TRBJ2-5,.,TRBV4-1,CASSQPTGAEKTQYF
TRBJ2-7,.,TRBV2,CASSPKTSGRDYEQYF
TRBJ2-7,.,TRBV9,CASSVGVSGGEQYF
TRBJ2-7,few,TRBV25-1,CASISSGGVGEQYF
TRBJ2-1,.,TRBV18,CASSPPLGAGVHNEQFF
TRBJ1-2,once,TRBV4-3,CASSQDGGSYGYTF
TRBJ1-6,.,TRBV27,CASSSGQGALSPLHF
TRBJ1-5,.,TRBV30,CAWSSTGGPQPQHF
TRBJ2-2,.,TRBV7-9,CASSSSDRETGELFF
TRBJ1-1,.,TRBV11-2,CASRRGGRDSEAFF
TRBJ2-7,.,TRBV7-3,CASSPKAGLAGYYEQYF
TRBJ1-3,.,TRBV5-8,CASSLGQGADLDF
TRBJ2-7,few,TRBV19,CASSTAETGGYEQYF
TRBJ2-2,.,TRBV19,CASTRTSGLYGELFF